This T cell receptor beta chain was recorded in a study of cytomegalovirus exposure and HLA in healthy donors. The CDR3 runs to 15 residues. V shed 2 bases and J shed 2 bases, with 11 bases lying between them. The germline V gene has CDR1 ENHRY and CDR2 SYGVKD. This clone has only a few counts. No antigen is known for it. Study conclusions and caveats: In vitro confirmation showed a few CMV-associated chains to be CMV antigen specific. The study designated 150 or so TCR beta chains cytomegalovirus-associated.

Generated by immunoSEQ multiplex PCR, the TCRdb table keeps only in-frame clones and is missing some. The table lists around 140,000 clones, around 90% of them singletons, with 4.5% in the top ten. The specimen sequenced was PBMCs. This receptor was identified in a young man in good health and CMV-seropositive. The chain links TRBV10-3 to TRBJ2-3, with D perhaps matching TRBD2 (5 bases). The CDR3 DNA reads TGTGCCATCAGTGAGGTCGACTACTTCACAGATACGCAGTATTTT. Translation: CAISEVDYFTDTQYF.